What follows are 2 T cell receptor beta chains derived from one specimen sequenced in a study of blood T cell repertoires in COVID-19. Libraries were prepared by immunoSEQ multiplex PCR; TCRdb keeps only in-frame clonotypes and omits some of them. The sample has more than 95,000 clones, roughly 84% seen once. Sequenced: peripheral blood. These receptors originate from a woman older than 75 with acute or convalescent COVID-19.

The rearrangement joins TRBV28 to TRBJ2-7, with 8 bases identical to TRBD2. Germline V CDR1 and CDR2: MDHEN, SYDVKM. This CDR3 has 13 residues. V lost 8 bases to trimming and J lost 3 bases; unmatched junction nucleotides: 6. CDR3 protein: CASRGGAVYEQYF. CDR3 coding DNA: TGTGCCAGCCGGGGGGGCGCAGTCTACGAGCAGTACTTC.

This clone was observed a single time. The chain carries TRBV5-4 and TRBJ2-7, with D tentatively TRBD1 (6 bases). Deletions cut 5 bases from V and 12 bases from J, with 21 bases between. Germline V gene sequence: CDR1 SGHNT, CDR2 YYREEE (reference sequence). The CDR3 extends over 13 amino acids. DNA of the CDR3: TGTGCCAGCAGTCTACATGGGACATCGGACCTGTACTTC. Its translation is CASSLHGTSDLYF.